The 27 T cell receptor beta chains below come from one sample, sequenced in a study of cytomegalovirus exposure and HLA in healthy donors. Amplification used 60 Vbeta primers and 13 Jbeta primers. The table came from immunoSEQ multiplex PCR; TCRdb's copy has only in-frame clones and leaves some out. This sample's table reports about 160,000 clones. Sequencing was performed on PBMCs. The receptors here all came from a woman aged 55-75 years in good health and CMV-seronegative.

The chain couples TRBV6-7 to TRBJ1-5; D unresolved. TRBV6-7 is annotated as an ORF whose role is uncertain. This CDR3 is built from 16 residues. Trimming stripped 5 bases from V and 7 bases from J, with 21 bases between. The CDR3 DNA sequence: TGTGCCAGCAGTCCCAATTCTTACACGGAGGGCCAGCCCCAGCATTTT. Translation gives CASSPNSYTEGQPQHF.

V is TRBV11-2 and J is TRBJ2-2; D is perhaps TRBD2 (5 bases). The germline V and J ends were trimmed by 4 bases and 8 bases, with 11 bases remaining between them. Germline-derived CDR1 and CDR2 are SGHAT and FQNNGV. The CDR3 runs to 13 residues. The CDR3, as DNA: TGTGCCAGCAGCTCGGACTGGGGAGGGGAGCTGTTTTTT. Amino acids: CASSSDWGGELFF.

This chain joins TRBV20-1 and TRBJ2-7, with TRBD1 matching 8 bases. Germline loops: CDR1 DFQATT, CDR2 SNEGSKA (reference sequence). The CDR3 extends over 11 amino acids. The V and J ends lost 7 bases and 7 bases, in that order; junction bases with no gene match: 6. CDR3 residues: CSGLNRGEQYF. The CDR3 nucleotides are TGCAGTGGTCTTAACAGGGGGGAGCAGTACTTC.

The chain recombines TRBV4-1 with TRBJ1-4; D not certain. This CDR3 is 16 amino acids long. Trimming pared 0 bases from V and 7 bases from J, leaving 15 bases between. CDR1 is MGHRA and CDR2 is YSYEKL in the germline V gene. The CDR3 sequence: CASSQDIRAIGEKLFF. CDR3 bases: TGCGCCAGCAGCCAAGATATTCGCGCCATCGGTGAAAAACTGTTTTTT.

The chain links TRBV15 to TRBJ1-1; 7 bases align to TRBD1. The junction had 11 bases not matched to a gene; V was cut back by 3 bases and J by 7 bases. CDR3 length: 15 amino acids. Germline V gene data show CDR1 as LNHNV and CDR2 as YYDKDF (reference sequence). The CDR3 sequence: CATSRGSGTDGEAFF. CDR3 coding DNA: TGTGCCACCAGCAGGGGCTCCGGGACAGACGGTGAAGCTTTCTTT.

The chain is built from TRBV15 and TRBJ1-5; 7 nucleotides match TRBD1. Germline loops: CDR1 LNHNV, CDR2 YYDKDF (reference sequence). The V gene end was trimmed by 0 bases and the J gene end by 5 bases; junction bases not matched to a gene: 7. The CDR3 runs 16 residues. CDR3 DNA sequence: TGTGCCACCAGCAGAGACAAAGGGGGCGCGTATCAGCCCCAGCATTTT. Amino acid sequence: CATSRDKGGAYQPQHF.

The chain has TRBV18 and TRBJ2-2, with a weak D call TRBD1 (6 bases). Germline CDR1 is KGHSH and CDR2 is LQKENI. The CDR3 runs to 14 residues. Trimming left V 4 bases short and J 4 bases short, with 10 bases between. The CDR3 bases are TGTGCCAGCTCACGCGACAGGCCCACCGGGGAGCTGTTTTTT. This sequence encodes CASSRDRPTGELFF. Full variable domain (outside the CDR3, taken from reference TRBV18 and TRBJ2-2): NAGVMQNPRHLVRRRGQEARLRCSPMKGHSHVYWYRQLPEEGLKFMVYLQKENIIDESGMPKERFSAEFPKEGPSILRIQQVVRGDSAAYFCASSRDRPTGELFFGEGSRLTVL.

V usage is TRBV4-1 and J usage is TRBJ2-7, with D possibly TRBD2 on 5 matching bases. The CDR3 totals 13 residues. The germline gives CDR1 MGHRA, CDR2 YSYEKL. The V end lost 3 bases, the J end lost 4 bases, and 10 bases lay between the germline ends. Written as DNA, the CDR3 is TGCGCCAGCAGCCACCCGGGCGGGTACGAGCAGTACTTC. Residues: CASSHPGGYEQYF.

The chain carries TRBV6-1 and TRBJ2-1; tentatively, D is TRBD2 (7 bases). CDR3 length equals 15 residues. Germline assignment: CDR1 MNHNS and CDR2 SASEGT. Trimming left V 3 bases short and J 4 bases short, with 13 bases between. The CDR3 spells CASSETRGLYNEQFF. Here the CDR3 DNA reads TGTGCCAGCAGTGAGACGCGGGGGCTTTACAATGAGCAGTTCTTC.

The CDR3 DNA is TGCAGCGTCCTTCAGGGGGTAGGAGGCATTCAGTACTTC. It specifies CSVLQGVGGIQYF. The chain uses TRBV29-1 and TRBJ2-4, with 7 positions matching TRBD1. V trimming: 6 bases; J trimming: 9 bases; junction bases outside the gene matches: 11. The length of the CDR3 is 13 residues. Per the germline V gene, CDR1 is SQVTM and CDR2 is ANQGSEA. Full variable domain (rest looked up from reference TRBV29-1 and TRBJ2-4): SAVISQKPSRDICQRGTSLTIQCQVDSQVTMMFWYRQQPGQSLTLIATANQGSEATYESGFVIDKFPISRPNLTFSTLTVSNMSPEDSSIYLCSVLQGVGGIQYFGAGTRLSVL.

The V and J genes are TRBV11-2 and TRBJ1-3; perhaps TRBD1 as D (6 bases). Germline CDR1 and CDR2: SGHAT and FQNNGV. The CDR3 is 18 residues long. The ends were cut back, 3 bases at V and 0 bases at J, with 18 bases in the middle. CDR3 nucleotide sequence: TGTGCCAGCAGCTTCGAAAGGGGGGGACGGACCTCTGGAAACACCATATATTTT. Protein sequence: CASSFERGGRTSGNTIYF.

V and J are TRBV2 and TRBJ2-1; TRBD2 is a possible D gene (5 bases). This CDR3 contains 13 residues. The V end was cut by 0 bases, the J end by 10 bases, with 10 bases between. The germline CDR1 and CDR2 sequences are SNHLY and FYNNEI. The CDR3 bases are TGTGCCAGCAGTGAAGCATGGAGCGGAGAGCAGTTCTTC. Protein: CASSEAWSGEQFF. Variable domain in full (rest from reference TRBV2 and TRBJ2-1): EPEVTQTPSHQVTQMGQEVILRCVPISNHLYFYWYRQILGQKVEFLVSFYNNEISEKSEIFDDQFSVERPDGSNFTLKIRSTKLEDSAMYFCASSEAWSGEQFFGPGTRLTVL.

V and J are TRBV12-5 and TRBJ1-2; unclear D gene. V dropped 5 bases and J dropped 8 bases, with 15 bases sitting between them. The CDR3 runs to 13 residues. Germline values: CDR1 LGHNT, CDR2 FRNRAP. CDR3 coding DNA: TGTGCTAGTGGTAGAGTTCTTGCGGGGGGCTACACCTTC. Translation gives CASGRVLAGGYTF. The complete variable domain, with remaining parts taken from reference TRBV12-5 and TRBJ1-2, reads DARVTQTPRHKVTEMGQEVTMRCQPILGHNTVFWYRQTMMQGLELLAYFRNRAPLDDSGMPKDRFSAEMPDATLATLKIQPSEPRDSAVYFCASGRVLAGGYTFGSGTRLTVV.

The V and J genes are TRBV9 and TRBJ2-5; 7 nucleotides match TRBD1. Germline loops: CDR1 SGDLS, CDR2 YYNGEE. This CDR3 has 14 residues. V lost 4 bases to trimming and J lost 4 bases; unmatched junction nucleotides: 7. CDR3 nucleotides: TGTGCCAGCAGCTTAACAGGGGTGGGAGAGACCCAGTACTTC. This gives the protein CASSLTGVGETQYF.

The CDR3 region has the DNA TGCGCCAGCAGCTTGGATGGGAGTGGCTACACCTTC. Amino acids: CASSLDGSGYTF. This chain joins TRBV5-1 and TRBJ1-2; no definite D call. The CDR3 runs to 12 residues. V lost 0 bases to trimming and J lost 7 bases, with 7 bases between them. Germline CDR1 is SGHRS and CDR2 is YFSETQ. The full variable domain, in which reference TRBV5-1 and TRBJ1-2 provide the parts outside the CDR3, is KAGVTQTPRYLIKTRGQQVTLSCSPISGHRSVSWYQQTPGQGLQFLFEYFSETQRNKGNFPGRFSGRQFSNSRSEMNVSTLELGDSALYLCASSLDGSGYTFGSGTRLTVV.

The CDR3 DNA reads TGTGCCAGCACCGGGACAGGGGGTCTAGGTACGCAGTATTTT. Amino acid sequence: CASTGTGGLGTQYF. The V gene is TRBV2, the J gene TRBJ2-3, with 11 positions matching TRBD1. Trimming removed 7 bases from V and 8 bases from J; junction bases left unmatched: 8. The CDR3 spans 14 residues. Per germline, CDR1 SNHLY and CDR2 FYNNEI.

The chain uses TRBV9 and TRBJ1-1; TRBD1 is a possible D gene (5 bases). The germline V gene encodes CDR1 SGDLS and CDR2 YYNGEE. The V end lost 4 bases, the J end lost 4 bases, and 17 bases lay between the germline ends. CDR3 length: 15 amino acids. CDR3 in amino acids: CASSLRGVYGTEAFF. CDR3 nucleotides: TGTGCCAGCAGCCTTCGGGGGGTGTACGGCACTGAAGCTTTCTTT.

The gene calls are TRBV19 and TRBJ2-7; D perhaps matches TRBD1 (6 bases). This CDR3 has 17 amino acids. V dropped 5 bases and J dropped 2 bases, with 22 bases sitting between them. Germline loops: CDR1 LNHDA, CDR2 SQIVND (reference sequence). The CDR3 region is CASSDGALGQGTYEQYF. The CDR3 DNA reads TGTGCCAGTAGTGATGGGGCCCTAGGGCAGGGGACCTACGAGCAGTACTTC. The whole variable domain, remainder taken from reference TRBV19 and TRBJ2-7, is DGGITQSPKYLFRKEGQNVTLSCEQNLNHDAMYWYRQDPGQGLRLIYYSQIVNDFQKGDIAEGYSVSREKKESFPLTVTSAQKNPTAFYLCASSDGALGQGTYEQYFGPGTRLTVT.

The chain is built from TRBV6-1 and TRBJ2-7, with TRBD1 matching 10 bases. The V segment lost 3 bases and the J segment 5 bases; nucleotides outside the gene matches: 4. Germline V gene lookup returns CDR1 MNHNS and CDR2 SASEGT. The CDR3 length is 14 residues. CDR3 DNA sequence: TGTGCCAGCAGTGACCCGGACAGGGGGGACGAGCAGTACTTC. Translation: CASSDPDRGDEQYF.

The V call is TRBV5-4, the J call TRBJ2-3; D gene unclear. The V gene lost 4 bases and the J gene lost 2 bases, with 5 bases spanning the gap. This CDR3 is built from 12 residues. Germline CDR1 is SGHNT and CDR2 is YYREEE (reference sequence). This CDR3 is CASSEDTDTQYF. For the CDR3, the DNA is TGTGCCAGCAGCGAGGACACAGATACGCAGTATTTT.

This chain connects TRBV6-5 to TRBJ1-1; 7 nucleotides match TRBD1. Trimming removed 7 bases from V and 3 bases from J; junction bases left unmatched: 5. From germline, CDR1 is MNHEY and CDR2 SVGAGI. The CDR3 runs to 13 residues. The CDR3 region has the DNA TGTGCCAGCACCGATACAGGGGACACTGAAGCTTTCTTT. This sequence encodes CASTDTGDTEAFF.

This chain uses TRBV11-2 with TRBJ1-2; D is undetermined. The length of the CDR3 is 15 residues. CDR1 is SGHAT, CDR2 FQNNGV, per germline. The ends were cut back, 5 bases at V and 8 bases at J, with 21 bases in the middle. CDR3 sequence (DNA): TGTGCCAGCAGCCCCGATCCGGGAATCCACGGGGGCTACACCTTC. Encoded protein: CASSPDPGIHGGYTF.

The chain links TRBV7-9 to TRBJ2-3; D is possibly TRBD1 (5 bases). CDR1 is SEHNR, CDR2 FQNEAQ, per germline (reference sequence). The CDR3 is 16 residues long. V was clipped by 5 bases and J by 1 base, with 16 bases between them. This chain's CDR3 is CASSPPTGRGTDTQYF. In nucleotides, the CDR3 is TGTGCCAGCAGCCCTCCGACTGGCAGGGGCACAGATACGCAGTATTTT.

This rearrangement joins TRBV5-6 to TRBJ1-1, with 10 bases that match TRBD1. With V trimmed by 4 bases and J by 11 bases, 8 bases remained unmatched. The CDR3 contains 13 residues. Germline V gene data show CDR1 as SGHDT and CDR2 as YYEEEE. This CDR3 is CASSPDRGHRAFF. The CDR3, as DNA: TGTGCCAGCAGCCCAGACAGGGGGCATCGGGCTTTCTTT.

The genes are TRBV11-2 and TRBJ2-7; unclear D gene. CDR1 and CDR2 from the germline V gene are SGHAT and FQNNGV. The ends were cut back, 5 bases at V and 1 base at J, with 9 bases in the middle. This CDR3 contains 13 residues. CDR3 loop: CASSQTESYEQYF. The DNA for the CDR3 is TGTGCCAGCAGCCAAACGGAGTCCTACGAGCAGTACTTC.

The rearrangement links TRBV5-6 to TRBJ2-3, with a possible D match to TRBD2 (5 bases). In germline, CDR1 is SGHDT, CDR2 YYEEEE. V shed 4 bases and J shed 3 bases, with 12 bases lying between them. CDR3 size: 14 residues. CDR3 loop: CASSTAWETDTQYF. The CDR3 DNA is TGTGCCAGCAGCACCGCGTGGGAGACAGATACGCAGTATTTT.

J is TRBJ1-2 and V is TRBV10-1; D ambiguous. V was clipped by 3 bases and J by 5 bases, with 10 bases between them. The CDR3 is made up of 13 amino acids. Per germline, CDR1 WNHNN and CDR2 SYGVQD (reference sequence). CDR3 DNA sequence: TGCGCCAGCAGTGACAGTGCCCGTTATGGCTACACCTTC. Translated: CASSDSARYGYTF.